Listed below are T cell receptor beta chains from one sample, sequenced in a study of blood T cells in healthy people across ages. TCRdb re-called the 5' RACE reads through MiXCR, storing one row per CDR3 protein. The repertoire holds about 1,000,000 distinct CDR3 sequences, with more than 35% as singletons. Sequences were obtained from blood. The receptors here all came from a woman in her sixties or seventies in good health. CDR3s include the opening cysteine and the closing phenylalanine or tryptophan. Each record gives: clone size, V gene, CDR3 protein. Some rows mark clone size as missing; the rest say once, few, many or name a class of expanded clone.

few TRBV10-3 CAISESLPSSTSTDTQYF
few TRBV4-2 CASSQAPASGRASYNEQFF
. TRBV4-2 CASSQDHRSSGNTIYF
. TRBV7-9 CASSLVGGNFNEQFF
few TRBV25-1 CASNGDTYEQYF
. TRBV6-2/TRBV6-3 CASSYPPGAGNYGYTF
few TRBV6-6 CASSWAGAPEAFF
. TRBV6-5 CASRQGDRVVSGYTF
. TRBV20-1 CSALREGMLYEQYF
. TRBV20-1 CSAASGTGYNEQFF
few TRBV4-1 CASTPFEGALSGGTYEQYF
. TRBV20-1 CSATVATNEKLFF
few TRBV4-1 CASSQALDTQYF
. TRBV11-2 CASSLTPGQPQHF
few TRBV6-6 CASSYSGTSGIQETQYF
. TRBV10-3 CAIRMTSGDYEQYF
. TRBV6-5 CASSQGLAGGQYIQYF